This T cell receptor beta chain was sequenced during a study of T cell responses to AZD1222 COVID-19 vaccine. Study-level findings and limits: The study found vaccine-associated CD4 TCRs spanning spike, dominant at 160-218 and 743-854. An increase in Spike-specific TCR breadth and depth was observed after two AZD1222 doses. Researchers took repertoire samples only after the peak T cell response had come. A mostly white British donor set with more females was recruited, and clonal diversity was possibly underestimated.

The J segment lost 9 bases and the V segment lost 1 base, leaving 16 bases of the junction unmatched. Germline values: CDR1 SGHTA, CDR2 FQGNSA. The CDR3 contains 19 residues. Data came from immunoSEQ multiplex PCR; TCRdb stores just in-frame clones and leaves some out. The repertoire holds fewer than 200,000 clones, with more than 90% as singletons. About this clone itself: Its specificity is unknown.

The specimen was peripheral blood, collected 28 days after the second dose of the MenACWY control vaccine. The chain joins TRBV7-2 to TRBJ2-1, with 12 bases fitting TRBD2. This receptor was identified in an adult who received the MenACWY meningococcal vaccine as a control. As DNA, the CDR3 is TGTGCCAGCAGCTTAGGTTCTAGGACTAGCGGGATTCTAGGGACTGAGCAGTTCTTC. Protein product: CASSLGSRTSGILGTEQFF. The full variable domain, with the rest looked up from reference TRBV7-2 and TRBJ2-1, is GAGVSQSPSNKVTEKGKDVELRCDPISGHTALYWYRQSLGQGLEFLIYFQGNSAPDKSGLPSDRFSAERTGGSVSTLTIQRTQQEDSAVYLCASSLGSRTSGILGTEQFFGPGTRLTVL.